This record covers a single T cell receptor beta chain. Its antigen is not yet known. Germline and junction disagree at one end, which may indicate a read error. The source of the sample is a study of response to subunit inactivated influenza vaccine (dated 2018 in TCRdb). Regarding the study in general: The study used deep quantitative T cell receptor repertoire profiling to track responses to a trivalent subunit inactivated influenza vaccine. What the work shows at the level of the full study, not this receptor alone: It was suggested by the authors that each seasonal influenza vaccination may recruit only a limited number of new T cells.

Library method: RT-PCR. The sequencer was an Illumina HiSeq 2500. TCRdb ran its own pipeline on the public reads, namely fastp trimming at Q25 and MiXCR clone calling, and kept in-frame beta chains. One record per CDR3 amino acid sequence lists the most common genes and DNA. This sample has roughly 670,000 distinct CDR3 sequences in its table, and 11% to 15% of those were observed once. The top ten hold approximately 7.6% of the sample. The sequencing used PBMCs from blood, collected around 15 days before vaccination. The TCR originated in a man aged 50 to 60 who received an inactivated influenza vaccine. Donor details come from another sample of the same person, matched by shared clones.

The CDR3 loop reads CASSERGSSYYEQFF. At the DNA level, the sequence is TGTGCCAGCAGTGAGCGGGGGAGCTCCTACTATGAGCAGTTCTTC. The chain links TRBV6-1 with TRBJ2-1, with 7 bases in between that match TRBD2. CDR1 MNHNS and CDR2 SASEGT were looked up in the germline V gene. The CDR3 holds 15 amino acids from the cysteine to the phenylalanine. The sequence is cut down to CDR3 DNA, 45 bases in frame from base 1.